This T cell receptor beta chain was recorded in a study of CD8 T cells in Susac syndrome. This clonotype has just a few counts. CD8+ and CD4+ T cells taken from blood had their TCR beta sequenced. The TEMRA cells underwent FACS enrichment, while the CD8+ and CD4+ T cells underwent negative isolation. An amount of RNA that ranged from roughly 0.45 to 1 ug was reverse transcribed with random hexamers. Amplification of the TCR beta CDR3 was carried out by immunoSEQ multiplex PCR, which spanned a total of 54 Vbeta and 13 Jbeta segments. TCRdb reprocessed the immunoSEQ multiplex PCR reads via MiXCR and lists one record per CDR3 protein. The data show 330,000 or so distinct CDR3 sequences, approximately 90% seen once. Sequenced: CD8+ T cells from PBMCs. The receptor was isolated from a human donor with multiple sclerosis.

The CDR3 here is CSARDSTGEQYF. CDR3 in DNA: TGCAGTGCTAGGGACTCGACTGGCGAGCAGTACTTC. The chain uses TRBV20-1 and TRBJ2-7, with a tentative D call TRBD2 (5 bases). Germline CDR1 is DFQATT and CDR2 is SNEGSKA (reference sequence). V was clipped by 3 bases and J by 6 bases, with 12 bases between them. The CDR3 sequence is 12 residues long.